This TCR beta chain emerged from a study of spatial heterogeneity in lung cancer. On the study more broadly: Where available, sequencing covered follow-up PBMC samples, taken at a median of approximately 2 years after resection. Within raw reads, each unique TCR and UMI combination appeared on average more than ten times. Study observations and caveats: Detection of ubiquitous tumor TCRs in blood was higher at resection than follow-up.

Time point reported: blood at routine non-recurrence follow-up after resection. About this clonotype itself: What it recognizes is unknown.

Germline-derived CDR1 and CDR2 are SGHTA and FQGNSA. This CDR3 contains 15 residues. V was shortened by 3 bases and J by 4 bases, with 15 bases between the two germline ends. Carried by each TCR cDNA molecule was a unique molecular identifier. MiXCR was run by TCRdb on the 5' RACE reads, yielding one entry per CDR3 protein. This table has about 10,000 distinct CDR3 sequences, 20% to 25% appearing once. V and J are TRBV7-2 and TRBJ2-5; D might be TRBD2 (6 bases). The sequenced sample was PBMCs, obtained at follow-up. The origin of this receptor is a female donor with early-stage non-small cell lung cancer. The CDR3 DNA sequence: TGTGCCAGCAGCTTTGCGGGACGGATCGGAGAGACCCAGTACTTC. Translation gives CASSFAGRIGETQYF.